This T cell receptor (beta chain) was profiled in a study of blood T cell repertoires in COVID-19. Study in general: Both acute and convalescent COVID-19 samples were obtained from the United States, Italy and Spain. From T cells, B-cell-depleted T cells, or PBMCs came the material, which was cDNA or gDNA.

CDR1 is SGHNT and CDR2 is YYREEE in the germline V gene (reference sequence). The CDR3 loop spans 13 amino acids. Trimming took off 0 bases at V and 8 bases at J, with 10 bases between the two ends. Profiling relied on immunoSEQ multiplex PCR, and the TCRdb table lists in-frame clones only, not all of them. Here the sample spans 120,000 or so clones, more than 60% being singletons. This receptor was taken from a woman between 65 and 79 years old with acute or convalescent COVID-19. The sequencing sample was made of peripheral blood. V and J are TRBV5-4 and TRBJ2-3; D remains unclear. The CDR3 sequence is CASSLDAGTTQYF. As DNA, the CDR3 is TGTGCCAGCAGCTTGGATGCAGGCACTACGCAGTATTTT.